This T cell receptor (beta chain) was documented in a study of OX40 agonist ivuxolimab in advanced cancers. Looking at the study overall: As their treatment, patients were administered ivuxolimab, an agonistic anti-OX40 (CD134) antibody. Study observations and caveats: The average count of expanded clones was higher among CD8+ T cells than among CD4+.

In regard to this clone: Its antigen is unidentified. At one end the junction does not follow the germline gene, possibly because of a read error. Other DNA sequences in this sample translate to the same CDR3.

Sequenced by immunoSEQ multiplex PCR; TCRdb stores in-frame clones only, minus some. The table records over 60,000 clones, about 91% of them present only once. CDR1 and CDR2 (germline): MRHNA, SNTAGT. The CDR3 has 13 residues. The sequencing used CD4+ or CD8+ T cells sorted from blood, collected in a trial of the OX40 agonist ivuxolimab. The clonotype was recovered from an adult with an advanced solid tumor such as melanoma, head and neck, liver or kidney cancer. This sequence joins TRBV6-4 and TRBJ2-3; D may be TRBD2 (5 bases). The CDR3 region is CASSAFEGDTQYF. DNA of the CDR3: TGTGCCAGCAGTGCCTTCGAGGGTGATACACAGTATTTT.